What follows are 24 T cell receptor beta chains derived from one specimen sequenced in a study of response to subunit inactivated influenza vaccine. TCRdb used MiXCR to reprocess the RT-PCR reads, holding one entry per CDR3 protein. The table has roughly 500,000 distinct CDR3 sequences, over 25% seen once. The material was CD4+ T cells sorted from PBMCs, obtained less than 6 days after vaccination. The receptors shown here come from a man aged 50-59 years who received an inactivated influenza vaccine.

This clonotype was counted only a few times. The chain joins TRBV5-1 to TRBJ2-3; 11 bases agree with TRBD1. Looked up from germline, CDR1 is SGHRS and CDR2 is YFSETQ. The V segment lost 4 bases and the J segment 5 bases; nucleotides outside the gene matches: 6. The CDR3 runs to 15 residues. This CDR3 is CASSVGTGGGDTQYF. CDR3 DNA sequence: TGCGCCAGCAGCGTGGGGACAGGGGGAGGAGATACGCAGTATTTT.

The V and J genes are TRBV5-1 and TRBJ2-5; either TRBD1 or TRBD2 may fit D (6 bases each). This CDR3 region has 13 residues. The germline V and J ends were trimmed by 0 bases and 7 bases, with 10 bases remaining between them. In germline, CDR1 is SGHRS, CDR2 YFSETQ. The CDR3 nucleotides read TGCGCCAGCAGCTTGGCACAGGGAGGGACCCAGTACTTC. Its protein is CASSLAQGGTQYF. The whole variable domain, remainder taken from reference TRBV5-1 and TRBJ2-5, is KAGVTQTPRYLIKTRGQQVTLSCSPISGHRSVSWYQQTPGQGLQFLFEYFSETQRNKGNFPGRFSGRQFSNSRSEMNVSTLELGDSALYLCASSLAQGGTQYFGPGTRLLVL.

The chain couples TRBV20-1 to TRBJ2-1; D may correspond to TRBD1 or TRBD2 (6 bases each). CDR3 length: 15 residues. Germline V gene data show CDR1 as DFQATT and CDR2 as SNEGSKA (reference sequence). Trimming took 0 bases from V and 4 from J, leaving 13 bases between them. Written as DNA, the CDR3 is TGCAGTGCTAGAGATTACCGGGGGCCTTACAATGAGCAGTTCTTC. This codes for CSARDYRGPYNEQFF.

J is TRBJ1-6 and V is TRBV5-1; 9 bases fit TRBD1. V was pared by 0 bases and J by 9 bases, with 7 bases of the junction left unmatched. The length of the CDR3 is 16 residues. CDR1 is SGHRS, CDR2 YFSETQ, per germline. The CDR3 DNA sequence: TGCGCCAGCAGCTTGGGACAGGGGGATTCTAGTTCACCCCTCCACTTT. Its translation: CASSLGQGDSSSPLHF.

The CDR3 DNA reads as TGTGCCAGCATGGCGGGAAGCGAACTAGTCTACGAGCAGTACTTC. This translates into CASMAGSELVYEQYF. V and J are TRBV2 and TRBJ2-7; TRBD2 might be the D (6 bases). Trimming left V 7 bases short and J 3 bases short, with 19 bases between. Per germline, CDR1 SNHLY and CDR2 FYNNEI. The CDR3 is made up of 15 amino acids.

This clonotype was seen only a few times. V and J are TRBV7-8 and TRBJ2-3; the D gene is possibly TRBD2 (6 bases). CDR3 size: 13 residues. V lost 6 bases to trimming and J lost 5 bases, with 12 bases between them. Germline V lookup: CDR1 SGHVS, CDR2 FQNEAQ. Here the CDR3 reads CASSSDGGDTQYF. The CDR3 bases are TGTGCCAGCAGTTCAGACGGGGGAGATACGCAGTATTTT.

This clonotype has just a few counts. This chain joins TRBV7-2 and TRBJ1-2; D remains unclear. Germline CDR1 and CDR2: SGHTA and FQGNSA. Trimming removed 4 bases at V and 4 bases at J, with 7 bases between. CDR3 length: 12 amino acids. The CDR3 sequence: CASSSGIYGYTF. The CDR3 DNA reads TGTGCCAGCAGCTCGGGAATCTATGGCTACACCTTC.

The chain employs TRBV30 and TRBJ2-2; D gene unclear. CDR3 size: 13 residues. Trimming took 5 bases from V and 2 from J, leaving 9 bases between them. The V gene's germline CDR1 is GTSNPN and CDR2 SVGIG (reference sequence). The CDR3 bases are TGTGCCTGGTACCGGGTCAACACCGGGGAGCTGTTTTTT. It specifies CAWYRVNTGELFF.

This clonotype occurred a few times. V and J are TRBV9 and TRBJ2-7; D is ambiguous. Per germline, CDR1 SGDLS and CDR2 YYNGEE. The CDR3 runs to 16 residues. V was trimmed by 4 bases and J by 4 bases, leaving 21 bases between them. In nucleotides, the CDR3 is TGTGCCAGCAGCACCACCGCGACTGGGCCGTGGTACGAGCAGTACTTC. Translation gives CASSTTATGPWYEQYF. The whole variable domain, remainder taken from reference TRBV9 and TRBJ2-7, is DSGVTQTPKHLITATGQRVTLRCSPRSGDLSVYWYQQSLDQGLQFLIQYYNGEERAKGNILERFSAQQFPDLHSELNLSSLELGDSALYFCASSTTATGPWYEQYFGPGTRLTVT.

V usage is TRBV28 and J usage is TRBJ2-1; 11 bases map to TRBD2. The J segment lost 4 bases and the V segment lost 8 bases, leaving 7 bases of the junction unmatched. There are 15 residues in the CDR3. Germline values: CDR1 MDHEN, CDR2 SYDVKM. This CDR3 is CASLSGGAVYNEQFF. In nucleotides, the CDR3 is TGTGCCAGCCTTAGCGGGGGGGCCGTTTACAATGAGCAGTTCTTC.

This clonotype was counted at least ten times. This chain connects TRBV12-3 or TRBV12-4 to TRBJ2-7; D not certain. The CDR3 contains 11 residues. The V end was cut by 0 bases, the J end by 7 bases, with 4 bases between. CDR3 DNA sequence: TGTGCCAGCAGTTTAGCGGTAGAGCAGTACTTC. Translated, it gives CASSLAVEQYF.

The J gene is TRBJ2-2, the V gene TRBV5-1; no clear D. The V and J ends lost 0 bases and 8 bases respectively, with 8 bases between them. CDR1 and CDR2 from the germline V gene are SGHRS and YFSETQ. The CDR3 is 13 residues long. This CDR3 is CASSLDSFGELFF. In DNA, the CDR3 is TGCGCCAGCAGCTTGGACAGTTTTGGGGAGCTGTTTTTT. The full variable domain, with the rest looked up from reference TRBV5-1 and TRBJ2-2, is KAGVTQTPRYLIKTRGQQVTLSCSPISGHRSVSWYQQTPGQGLQFLFEYFSETQRNKGNFPGRFSGRQFSNSRSEMNVSTLELGDSALYLCASSLDSFGELFFGEGSRLTVL.

Only one count was recorded for this clonotype. Relative to the germline gene, one junction end is altered; a read error may explain this. V gene TRBV12-3 or TRBV12-4 combines with J gene TRBJ2-3; 8 bases line up with TRBD2. CDR3 length equals 14 residues. DNA for the CDR3: TGTGTCAGCAGTCCTAGCGGGAGCACAGATACGCAGTATTTT. Translated: CVSSPSGSTDTQYF.

This clonotype showed up just a few times. This chain connects TRBV6-6 to TRBJ2-5; D is uncertain. Trimming took off 3 bases at V and 9 bases at J, with 11 bases between the two ends. The CDR3 contains 12 residues. Germline-derived CDR1 and CDR2 are MNHNY and SVGAGI (reference sequence). The CDR3 DNA is TGTGCCAGCAGTTATGGTGGTTGGTCCCAGTACTTC. Translated: CASSYGGWSQYF.

The chain links TRBV29-1 to TRBJ1-2; the D is unclear. This CDR3 spans 11 amino acids. Germline CDR1 is SQVTM and CDR2 is ANQGSEA. V was cut by 4 bases and J by 4 bases, with 7 bases left in between. CDR3 amino acids: CSVGFPYGYTF. The CDR3 bases are TGCAGCGTTGGATTTCCCTATGGCTACACCTTC.

This sequence joins TRBV2 and TRBJ1-5, with D maybe TRBD1 (6 bases). The CDR3 length is 15 residues. The germline CDR1 and CDR2 sequences are SNHLY and FYNNEI. The ends were cut back, 5 bases at V and 3 bases at J, with 14 bases in the middle. The DNA of the CDR3 is TGTGCCAGCAGTCAGACAGGCGCCATCAATCAGCCCCAGCATTTT. This translates into CASSQTGAINQPQHF.

V is TRBV6-1 and J is TRBJ2-3; 10 bases fit TRBD2. V shed 8 bases, J shed 0 bases, and the junction held 5 bases outside the gene matches. The CDR3 has 15 residues. Germline CDR1 reads MNHNS; CDR2 reads SASEGT. CDR3 sequence reads: CASAVAGGSTDTQYF. The CDR3 nucleotides are TGTGCCAGCGCCGTAGCGGGGGGCAGCACAGATACGCAGTATTTT.

This clonotype has more than one count but fewer than ten. CDR3 nucleotide sequence: TGTGCCATCAGTATCGGGACAGGCGACGGCTACACCTTC. Encoded protein: CAISIGTGDGYTF. The chain combines TRBV10-3 with TRBJ1-2; 8 bases fit TRBD1. CDR3 length equals 13 residues. Germline V gene lookup returns CDR1 ENHRY and CDR2 SYGVKD. With 5 bases clipped from V and 8 bases from J, the junction kept 7 bases outside the gene matches.

The V and J genes are TRBV3-1 and TRBJ2-1; 8 nucleotides align to TRBD2. Germline CDR1 and CDR2: LGHDT and YNNKEL (reference sequence). The CDR3 is 16 residues long. V shed 0 bases, J shed 4 bases, and the junction held 5 bases outside the gene matches. As DNA, the CDR3 is TGTGCCAGCAGCCAAGAATTAGCGGGGCCGTACAATGAGCAGTTCTTC. It translates to CASSQELAGPYNEQFF.

In this sample, this clonotype turned up a few times. V gene TRBV2 combines with J gene TRBJ2-1; D may be TRBD1 or TRBD2 (5 bases each). Per the germline V gene, CDR1 is SNHLY and CDR2 is FYNNEI. V lost 10 bases to trimming and J lost 5 bases, with 12 bases between them. CDR3 length: 12 residues. CDR3 nucleotide sequence: TGTGCCACGTGGGACCACCACAATGAGCAGTTCTTC. It translates to CATWDHHNEQFF.

This sequence joins TRBV5-1 and TRBJ1-5; D uncertain. Germline V CDR1 and CDR2: SGHRS, YFSETQ. The CDR3 length is 13 residues. V was shortened by 4 bases and J by 6 bases, with 11 bases between the two germline ends. The CDR3: CASSEGWLQPQHF. The CDR3 DNA sequence: TGCGCCAGCAGCGAGGGTTGGCTTCAGCCCCAGCATTTT.

The sample holds a few counts of this clonotype. This chain links TRBV9 with TRBJ2-3; perhaps TRBD1 as D (5 bases). Looked up from germline, CDR1 is SGDLS and CDR2 is YYNGEE. V was trimmed by 4 bases and J by 8 bases, leaving 14 bases between them. The CDR3 contains 13 residues. CDR3 protein: CASSPVQVGTQYF. DNA of the CDR3: TGTGCCAGCAGCCCCGTACAGGTCGGTACGCAGTATTTT.

This clonotype has just a few counts. This chain joins TRBV12-3 or TRBV12-4 and TRBJ1-3; D gene unclear. There are 15 residues in the CDR3. Trimming shortened V by 4 bases and J by 0 bases, and 10 bases separated the two germline ends. This CDR3 reads CASSYGFTSGNTIYF. CDR3 DNA: TGTGCCAGCAGTTATGGGTTCACCTCTGGAAACACCATATATTTT.

The V gene is TRBV28, the J gene TRBJ2-3; D is perhaps TRBD1 (6 bases). Germline CDR1 and CDR2: MDHEN and SYDVKM. CDR3 length equals 15 residues. The V end lost 5 bases, the J end lost 6 bases, and 18 bases lay between the germline ends. The CDR3 DNA is TGTGCCAGCAGTCTCCCCGGGACACCGACGGATACGCAGTATTTT. As protein: CASSLPGTPTDTQYF.